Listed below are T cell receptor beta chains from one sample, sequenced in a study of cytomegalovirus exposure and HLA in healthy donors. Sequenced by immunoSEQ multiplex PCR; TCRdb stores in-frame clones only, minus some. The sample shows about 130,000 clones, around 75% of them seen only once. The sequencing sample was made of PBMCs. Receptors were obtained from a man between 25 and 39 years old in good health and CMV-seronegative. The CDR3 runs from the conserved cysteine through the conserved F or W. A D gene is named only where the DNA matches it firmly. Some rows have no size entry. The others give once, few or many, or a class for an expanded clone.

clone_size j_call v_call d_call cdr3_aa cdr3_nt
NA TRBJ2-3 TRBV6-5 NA CASSYTITGTTDTQYF TGTGCCAGCAGTTACACGATAACAGGGACCACAGATACGCAGTATTTT
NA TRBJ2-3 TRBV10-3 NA CAISATSLVSDTQYF TGTGCCATCAGTGCGACTAGTTTAGTGTCGGATACGCAGTATTTT
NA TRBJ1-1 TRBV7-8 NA CASSLGEGFTEAFF TGTGCCAGCAGCTTGGGTGAGGGATTCACTGAAGCTTTCTTT
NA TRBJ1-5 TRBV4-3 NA CASSQGTEGQPQHF TGCGCCAGCAGCCAAGGGACAGAGGGTCAGCCCCAGCATTTT
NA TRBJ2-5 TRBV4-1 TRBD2 CASSQAPGSSGPEDETQYF TGCGCCAGCAGCCAAGCACCAGGAAGTAGCGGGCCGGAGGATGAGACCCAGTACTTC
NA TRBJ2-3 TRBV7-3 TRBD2 CASSSSTSGADTQYF TGTGCCAGCAGCTCCTCGACTAGCGGGGCAGATACGCAGTATTTT
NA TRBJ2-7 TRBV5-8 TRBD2 CASSLERGTYEQYF TGTGCCAGCAGCCTTGAGCGGGGGACCTACGAGCAGTACTTC
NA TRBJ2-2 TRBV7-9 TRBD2 CAITGRDGNTGELFF TGTGCCATTACTGGGAGGGACGGAAACACCGGGGAGCTGTTTTTT
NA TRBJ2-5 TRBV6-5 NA CASSYWGGDLQETQYF TGTGCCAGCAGTTACTGGGGGGGCGATCTTCAAGAGACCCAGTACTTC
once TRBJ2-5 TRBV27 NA CASSLFGGYQETQYF TGTGCCAGCAGTTTATTTGGCGGATACCAAGAGACCCAGTACTTC
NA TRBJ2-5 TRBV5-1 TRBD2 CASSLAQRAGGQGETQYF TGCGCCAGCAGCTTAGCGCAGCGAGCGGGGGGCCAAGGGGAGACCCAGTACTTC
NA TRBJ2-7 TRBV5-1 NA CASSLGLLYEQYF TGCGCCAGCAGCTTGGGCCTCCTATACGAGCAGTACTTC
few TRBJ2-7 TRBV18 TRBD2 CASSRGAGTESGVSYEQYF TGTGCCAGCTCCCGAGGGGCTGGGACCGAGAGCGGGGTCTCCTACGAGCAGTACTTC
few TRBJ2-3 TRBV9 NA CASSVMREDTQYF TGTGCCAGCAGCGTAATGAGAGAAGATACGCAGTATTTT
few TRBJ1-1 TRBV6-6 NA CASSPAGYGTEAFF TGTGCCAGCAGCCCGGCAGGGTACGGCACTGAAGCTTTCTTT
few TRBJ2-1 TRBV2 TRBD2 CASRKIPPSGGAWEQFF TGTGCCAGCAGGAAAATCCCCCCCAGCGGGGGGGCCTGGGAGCAGTTCTTC
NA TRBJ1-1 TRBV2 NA CASRQNTEAFF TGTGCCAGCAGACAAAACACTGAAGCTTTCTTT
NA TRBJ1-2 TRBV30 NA CAWSEQLYGYTF TGTGCCTGGAGCGAACAGCTTTATGGCTACACCTTC